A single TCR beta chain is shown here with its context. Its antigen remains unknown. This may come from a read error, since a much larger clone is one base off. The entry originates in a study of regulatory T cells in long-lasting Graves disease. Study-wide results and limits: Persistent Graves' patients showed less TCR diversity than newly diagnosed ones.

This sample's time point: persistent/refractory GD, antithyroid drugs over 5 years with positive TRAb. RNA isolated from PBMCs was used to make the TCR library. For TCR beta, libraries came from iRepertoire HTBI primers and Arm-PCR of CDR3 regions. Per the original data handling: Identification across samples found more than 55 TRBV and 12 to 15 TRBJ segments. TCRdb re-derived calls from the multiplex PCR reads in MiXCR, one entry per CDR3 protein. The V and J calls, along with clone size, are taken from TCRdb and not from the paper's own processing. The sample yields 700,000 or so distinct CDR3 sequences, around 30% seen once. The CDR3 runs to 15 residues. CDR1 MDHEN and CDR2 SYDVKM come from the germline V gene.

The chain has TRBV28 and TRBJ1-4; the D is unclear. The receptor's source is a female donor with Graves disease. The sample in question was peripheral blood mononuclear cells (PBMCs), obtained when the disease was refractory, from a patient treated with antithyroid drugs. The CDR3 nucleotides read TGTGCCAGCAGTTTATCCGGGCGGGTTAATGAAAAACTGGTTTTT. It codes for CASSLSGRVNEKLVF. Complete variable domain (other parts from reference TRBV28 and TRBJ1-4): DVKVTQSSRYLVKRTGEKVFLECVQDMDHENMFWYRQDPGLGLRLIYFSYDVKMKEKGDIPEGYSVSREKKERFSLILESASTNQTSMYLCASSLSGRVNEKLVFGSGTQLSVL.